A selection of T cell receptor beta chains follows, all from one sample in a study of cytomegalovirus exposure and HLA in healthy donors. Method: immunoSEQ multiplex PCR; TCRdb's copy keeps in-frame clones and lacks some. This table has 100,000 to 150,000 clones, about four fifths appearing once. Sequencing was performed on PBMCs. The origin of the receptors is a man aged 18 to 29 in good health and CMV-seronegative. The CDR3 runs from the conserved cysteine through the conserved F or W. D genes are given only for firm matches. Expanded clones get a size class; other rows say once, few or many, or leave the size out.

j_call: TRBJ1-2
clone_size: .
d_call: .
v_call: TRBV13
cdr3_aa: CASSLTPSGYTF
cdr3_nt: TGTGCCAGCAGCTTAACTCCTAGTGGCTACACCTTC

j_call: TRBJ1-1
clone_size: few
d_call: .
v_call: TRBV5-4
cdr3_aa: CASSPDSVWGGGTEAFF
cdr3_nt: TGTGCCAGCAGCCCGGACAGCGTCTGGGGAGGGGGCACTGAAGCTTTCTTT

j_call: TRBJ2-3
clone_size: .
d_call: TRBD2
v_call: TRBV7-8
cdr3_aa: CASSPRTSGGAVDTQYF
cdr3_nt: TGTGCCAGCAGCCCTAGGACTAGCGGGGGGGCGGTAGATACGCAGTATTTT

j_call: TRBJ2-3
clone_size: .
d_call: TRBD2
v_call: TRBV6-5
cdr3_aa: CASSLGLAATDTQYF
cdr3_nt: TGTGCCAGCAGTCTGGGACTAGCGGCCACAGATACGCAGTATTTT

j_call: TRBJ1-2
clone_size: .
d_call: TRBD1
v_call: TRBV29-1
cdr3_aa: CSVDRGRTGYTF
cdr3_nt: TGCAGCGTGGACAGGGGCCGGACCGGCTACACCTTC

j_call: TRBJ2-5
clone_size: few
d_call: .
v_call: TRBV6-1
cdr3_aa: CASSEIGSPLGRETQYF
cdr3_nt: TGTGCCAGCAGTGAAATTGGTAGCCCACTAGGTAGAGAGACCCAGTACTTC

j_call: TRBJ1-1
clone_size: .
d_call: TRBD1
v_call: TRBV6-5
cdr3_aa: CASSYAGQVNTEAFF
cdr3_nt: TGTGCCAGCAGTTACGCGGGACAGGTGAACACTGAAGCTTTCTTT

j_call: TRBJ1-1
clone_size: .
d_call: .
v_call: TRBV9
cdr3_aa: CASSVGEANTEAFF
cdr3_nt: TGTGCCAGCAGCGTAGGTGAGGCCAACACTGAAGCTTTCTTT

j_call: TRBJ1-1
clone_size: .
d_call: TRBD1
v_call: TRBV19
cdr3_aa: CASSARTGVNTEAFF
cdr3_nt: TGTGCCAGTAGTGCTCGGACAGGGGTGAACACTGAAGCTTTCTTT

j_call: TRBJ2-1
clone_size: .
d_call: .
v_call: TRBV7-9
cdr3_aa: CASSTRVDEQFF
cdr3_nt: TGTGCCAGCAGCACCCGGGTCGATGAGCAGTTCTTC

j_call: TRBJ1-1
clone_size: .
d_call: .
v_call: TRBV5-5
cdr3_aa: CASSSRTNSALNTEAFF
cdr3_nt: TGTGCCAGCAGCTCTCGGACTAACTCAGCCCTGAACACTGAAGCTTTCTTT

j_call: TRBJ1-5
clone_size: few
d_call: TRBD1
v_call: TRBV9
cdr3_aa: CASSVAAGGQPQHF
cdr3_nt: TGTGCCAGCAGCGTAGCGGCAGGGGGACAGCCCCAGCATTTT

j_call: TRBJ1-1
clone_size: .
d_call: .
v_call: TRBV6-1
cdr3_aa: CASSEAQGRGEAFF
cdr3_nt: TGTGCCAGCAGTGAAGCGCAGGGGAGAGGTGAAGCTTTCTTT

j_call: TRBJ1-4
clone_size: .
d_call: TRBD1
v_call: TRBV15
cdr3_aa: CATSRTGEEEKLFF
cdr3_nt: TGTGCCACCAGCAGGACAGGGGAGGAGGAAAAACTGTTTTTT

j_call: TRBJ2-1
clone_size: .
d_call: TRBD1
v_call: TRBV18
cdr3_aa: CASSLQGAGNEQFF
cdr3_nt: TGTGCCAGCTCACTACAGGGGGCAGGCAATGAGCAGTTCTTC

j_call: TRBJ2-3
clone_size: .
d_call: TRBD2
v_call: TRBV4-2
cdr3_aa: CASSQEHSGGADTQYF
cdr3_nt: TGTGCCAGCAGCCAAGAACATAGCGGGGGGGCAGATACGCAGTATTTT